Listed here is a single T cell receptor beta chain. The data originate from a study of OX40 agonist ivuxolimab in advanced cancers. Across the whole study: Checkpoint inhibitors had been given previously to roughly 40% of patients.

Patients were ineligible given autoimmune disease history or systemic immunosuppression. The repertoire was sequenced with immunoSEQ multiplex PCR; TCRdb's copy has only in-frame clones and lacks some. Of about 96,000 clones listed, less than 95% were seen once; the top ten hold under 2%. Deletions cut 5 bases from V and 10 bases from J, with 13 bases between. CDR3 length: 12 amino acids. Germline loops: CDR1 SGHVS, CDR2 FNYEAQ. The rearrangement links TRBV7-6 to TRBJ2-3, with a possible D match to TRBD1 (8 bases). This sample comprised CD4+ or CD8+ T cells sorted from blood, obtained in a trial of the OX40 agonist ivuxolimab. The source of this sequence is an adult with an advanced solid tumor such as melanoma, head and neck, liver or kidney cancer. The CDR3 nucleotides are TGTGCCAGCAGCCAACAGGGGGGGTCGCAGTATTTT. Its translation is CASSQQGGSQYF. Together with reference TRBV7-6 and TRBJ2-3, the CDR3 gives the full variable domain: GAGVSQSPRYKVTKRGQDVALRCDPISGHVSLYWYRQALGQGPEFLTYFNYEAQQDKSGLPNDRFSAERPEGSISTLTIQRTEQRDSAMYRCASSQQGGSQYFGPGTRLTVL.